The 3 T cell receptor beta chains below were found in one sample sequenced in a study of T cells after yellow fever vaccination. One entry per CDR3 protein results from TCRdb running MiXCR on the 5' RACE reads. Here the sample spans roughly 190,000 distinct CDR3 sequences, 9.5% to 12% being singletons. Sequenced material: CD8+ T cells sorted from PBMCs, taken 15 days after the yellow fever booster vaccination. The receptor source for this set is a man aged 18-30 years who received the YFV17D yellow fever vaccine.

The DNA of the CDR3 is TGTGCCAGCAGCATGGACCTCTCCGCGGCCAACGTCCTGACTTTC. It is translated as CASSMDLSAANVLTF. The chain has TRBV7-9 and TRBJ2-6; D not certain. This CDR3 is built from 15 residues. Per the germline V gene, CDR1 is SEHNR and CDR2 is FQNEAQ (reference sequence). The V end lost 5 bases, the J end lost 6 bases, and 14 bases lay between the germline ends.

The J gene is TRBJ1-1, the V gene TRBV5-6; D is unresolved. The CDR3 totals 13 residues. V was pared by 2 bases and J by 11 bases, with 16 bases between. CDR1 and CDR2 (germline): SGHDT, YYEEEE. The CDR3 region has the DNA TGTGCCAGCAGCTTTGAGGACCAGCCCACGGCTTTCTTT. This codes for CASSFEDQPTAFF.

This chain connects TRBV27 to TRBJ1-5; weak D call: TRBD1 (5 bases). V was pared by 8 bases and J by 3 bases, with 14 bases between. Germline CDR1 is MNHEY and CDR2 is SMNVEV (reference sequence). This CDR3 is built from 14 residues. CDR3 DNA sequence: TGTGCCAGCCGGGGGGGGTTGTCCAATCAGCCCCAGCATTTT. It codes for CASRGGLSNQPQHF.